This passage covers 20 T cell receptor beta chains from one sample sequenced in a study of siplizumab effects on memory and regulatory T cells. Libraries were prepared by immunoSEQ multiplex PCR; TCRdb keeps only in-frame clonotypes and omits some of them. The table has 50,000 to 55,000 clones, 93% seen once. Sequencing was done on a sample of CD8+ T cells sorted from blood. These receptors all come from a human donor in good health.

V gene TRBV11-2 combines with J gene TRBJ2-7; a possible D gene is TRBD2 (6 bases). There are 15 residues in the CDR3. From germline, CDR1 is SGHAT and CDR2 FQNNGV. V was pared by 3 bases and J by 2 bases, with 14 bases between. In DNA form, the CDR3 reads TGTGCCAGCAGCTTTTATAGCGGCAACCCCTACGAGCAGTACTTC. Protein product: CASSFYSGNPYEQYF.

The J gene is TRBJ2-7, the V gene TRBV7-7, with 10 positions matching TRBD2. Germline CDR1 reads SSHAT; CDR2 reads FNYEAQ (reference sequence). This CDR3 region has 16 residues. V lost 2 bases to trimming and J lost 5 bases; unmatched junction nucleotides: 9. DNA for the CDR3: TGTGCCAGCAGCTTACTCCTAGCGGGAGTTACAAACGAGCAGTACTTC. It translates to CASSLLLAGVTNEQYF. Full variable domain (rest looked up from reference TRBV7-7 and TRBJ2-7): GAGVSQSPRYKVTKRGQDVTLRCDPISSHATLYWYQQALGQGPEFLTYFNYEAQPDKSGLPSDRFSAERPEGSISTLTIQRTEQRDSAMYRCASSLLLAGVTNEQYFGPGTRLTVT.

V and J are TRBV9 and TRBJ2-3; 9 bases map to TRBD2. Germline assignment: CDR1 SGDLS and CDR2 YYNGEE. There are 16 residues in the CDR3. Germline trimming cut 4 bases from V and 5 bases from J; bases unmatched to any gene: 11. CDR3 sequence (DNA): TGTGCCAGCAGCCCTCCCGGGACTAGCCCTTTAGATACGCAGTATTTT. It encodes CASSPPGTSPLDTQYF.

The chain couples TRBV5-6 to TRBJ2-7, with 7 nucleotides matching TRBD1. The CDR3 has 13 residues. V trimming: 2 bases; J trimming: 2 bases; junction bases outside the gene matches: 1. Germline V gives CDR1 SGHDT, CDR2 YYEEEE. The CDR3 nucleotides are TGTGCCAGCAGCTTACAGGGGACCTACGAGCAGTACTTC. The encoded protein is CASSLQGTYEQYF.

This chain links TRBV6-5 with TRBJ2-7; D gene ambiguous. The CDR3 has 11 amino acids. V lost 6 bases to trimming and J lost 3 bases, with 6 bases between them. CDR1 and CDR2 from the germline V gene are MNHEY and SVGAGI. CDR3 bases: TGTGCCAGCAGAGAGAGCTACGAGCAGTACTTC. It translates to CASRESYEQYF.

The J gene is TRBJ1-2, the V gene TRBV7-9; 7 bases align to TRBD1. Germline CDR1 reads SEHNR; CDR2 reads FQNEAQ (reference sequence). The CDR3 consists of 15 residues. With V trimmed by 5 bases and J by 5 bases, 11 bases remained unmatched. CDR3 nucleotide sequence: TGTGCCAGCAGCCCCAGGACAGGTGTGGGGTATGGCTACACCTTC. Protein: CASSPRTGVGYGYTF.

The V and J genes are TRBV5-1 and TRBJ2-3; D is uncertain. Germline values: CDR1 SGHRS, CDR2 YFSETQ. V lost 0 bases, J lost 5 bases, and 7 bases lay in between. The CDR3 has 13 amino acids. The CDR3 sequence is CASSLEARDTQYF. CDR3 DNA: TGCGCCAGCAGCTTGGAGGCCCGAGATACGCAGTATTTT.

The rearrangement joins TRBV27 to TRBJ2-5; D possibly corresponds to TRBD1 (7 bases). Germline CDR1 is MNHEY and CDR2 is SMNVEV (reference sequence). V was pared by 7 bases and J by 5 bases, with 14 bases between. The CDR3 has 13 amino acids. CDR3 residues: CASMEGAGETQYF. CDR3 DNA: TGTGCCAGCATGGAGGGGGCGGGGGAGACCCAGTACTTC.

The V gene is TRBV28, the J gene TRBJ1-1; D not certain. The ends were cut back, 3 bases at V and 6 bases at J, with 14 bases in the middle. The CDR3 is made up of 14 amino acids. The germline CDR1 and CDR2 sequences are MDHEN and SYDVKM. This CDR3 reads CASSLWGIPSEAFF. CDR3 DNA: TGTGCCAGCAGTTTGTGGGGTATACCCTCTGAAGCTTTCTTT.

The CDR3 nucleotides are TGTGCCAGCAGTTGGAGGCGGCTGGAAGATACGCAGTATTTT. Translation gives CASSWRRLEDTQYF. The chain joins TRBV27 to TRBJ2-3, with D perhaps TRBD2 (5 bases). Deletions cut 4 bases from V and 5 bases from J, with 13 bases between. The germline V gene encodes CDR1 MNHEY and CDR2 SMNVEV (reference sequence). This CDR3 contains 14 residues.

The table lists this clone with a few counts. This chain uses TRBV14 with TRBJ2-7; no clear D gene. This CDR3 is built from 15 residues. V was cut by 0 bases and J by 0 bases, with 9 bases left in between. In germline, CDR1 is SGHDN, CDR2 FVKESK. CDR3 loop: CASSQEVATSYEQYF. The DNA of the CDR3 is TGTGCCAGCAGCCAAGAGGTCGCTACCTCCTACGAGCAGTACTTC.

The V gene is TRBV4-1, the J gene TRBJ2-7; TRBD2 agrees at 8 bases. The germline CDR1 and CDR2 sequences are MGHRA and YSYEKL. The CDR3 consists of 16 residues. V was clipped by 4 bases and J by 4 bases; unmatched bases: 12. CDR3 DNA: TGCGCCAGCAGCCCTGCATCCGGGAGGGGGGGTTACGAGCAGTACTTC. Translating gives CASSPASGRGGYEQYF.

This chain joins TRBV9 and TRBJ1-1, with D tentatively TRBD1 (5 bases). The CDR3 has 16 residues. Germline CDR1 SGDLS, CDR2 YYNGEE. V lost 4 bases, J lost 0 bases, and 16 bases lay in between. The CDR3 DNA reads TGTGCCAGCAGCCTCCCGGGGGATGGAGTGAACACTGAAGCTTTCTTT. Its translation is CASSLPGDGVNTEAFF.

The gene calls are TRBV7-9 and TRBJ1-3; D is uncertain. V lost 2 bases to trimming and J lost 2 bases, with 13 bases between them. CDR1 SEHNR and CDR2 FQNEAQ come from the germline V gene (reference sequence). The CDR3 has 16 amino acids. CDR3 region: CASSLSAGNAGNTIYF. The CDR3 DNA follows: TGTGCCAGCAGCTTAAGTGCGGGGAACGCTGGAAACACCATATATTTT.

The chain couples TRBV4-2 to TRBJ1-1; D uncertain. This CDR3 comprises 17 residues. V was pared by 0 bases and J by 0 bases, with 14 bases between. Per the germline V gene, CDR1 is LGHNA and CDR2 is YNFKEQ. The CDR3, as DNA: TGTGCCAGCAGCCAAGATCAGGTTGTTGGAATGAACACTGAAGCTTTCTTT. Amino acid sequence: CASSQDQVVGMNTEAFF.

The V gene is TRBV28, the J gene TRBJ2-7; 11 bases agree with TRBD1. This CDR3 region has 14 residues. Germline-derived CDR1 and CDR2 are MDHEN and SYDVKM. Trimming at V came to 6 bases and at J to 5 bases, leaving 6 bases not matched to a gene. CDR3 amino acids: CASSDPGQGDEQYF. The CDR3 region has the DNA TGTGCCAGCAGCGACCCGGGACAGGGGGACGAGCAGTACTTC.

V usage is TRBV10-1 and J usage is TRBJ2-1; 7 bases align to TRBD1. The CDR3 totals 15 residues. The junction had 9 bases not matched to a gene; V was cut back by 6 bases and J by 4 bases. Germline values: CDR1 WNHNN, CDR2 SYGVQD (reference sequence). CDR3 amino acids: CASSVTGEGYNEQFF. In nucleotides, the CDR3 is TGCGCCAGCAGCGTCACAGGGGAAGGATACAATGAGCAGTTCTTC.

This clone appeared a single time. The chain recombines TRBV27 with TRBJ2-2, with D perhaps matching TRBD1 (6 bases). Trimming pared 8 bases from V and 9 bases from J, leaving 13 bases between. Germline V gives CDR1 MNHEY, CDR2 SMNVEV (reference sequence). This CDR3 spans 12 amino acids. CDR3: CASGLQGRELFF. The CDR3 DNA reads TGTGCCAGCGGATTACAGGGCCGGGAGCTGTTTTTT.

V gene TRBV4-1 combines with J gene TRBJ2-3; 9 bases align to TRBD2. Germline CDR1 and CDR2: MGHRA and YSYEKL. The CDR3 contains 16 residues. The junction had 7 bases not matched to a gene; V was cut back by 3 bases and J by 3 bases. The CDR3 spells CASSQRGREGTDTQYF. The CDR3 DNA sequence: TGCGCCAGCAGCCAGCGGGGGCGGGAGGGGACAGATACGCAGTATTTT.

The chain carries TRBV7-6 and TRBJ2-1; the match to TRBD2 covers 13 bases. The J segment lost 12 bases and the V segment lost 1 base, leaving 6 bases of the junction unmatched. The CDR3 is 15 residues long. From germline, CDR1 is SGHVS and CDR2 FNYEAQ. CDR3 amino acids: CASSLGTSGRLGQFF. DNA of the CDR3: TGTGCCAGCAGCTTAGGGACTAGCGGGAGACTTGGGCAGTTCTTC.